This T cell receptor (beta chain) was obtained from a study of blood T cell repertoires in COVID-19. Whole-study context: Sources were T cells, B-cell-depleted T cells, or PBMCs; the material itself was cDNA or gDNA.

Germline CDR1 SGHRS, CDR2 YFSETQ. CDR3 length equals 13 residues. Trimming took 1 base from V and 5 from J; bases not matched to a gene: 1. Assay: immunoSEQ multiplex PCR; the TCRdb copy retains only in-frame clones and omits some. The sample carries 60,000 to 80,000 clones, 84% recorded once. Material for sequencing was peripheral blood. This TCR was sampled from a man over 45 with active COVID-19. The gene calls are TRBV5-1 and TRBJ2-3, with 7 bases aligning to TRBD1. CDR3 sequence: CASSLNRGDTQYF. The CDR3 DNA is TGCGCCAGCAGCTTGAACAGGGGAGATACGCAGTATTTT. Drawing the rest from reference TRBV5-1 and TRBJ2-3, the complete variable domain is KAGVTQTPRYLIKTRGQQVTLSCSPISGHRSVSWYQQTPGQGLQFLFEYFSETQRNKGNFPGRFSGRQFSNSRSEMNVSTLELGDSALYLCASSLNRGDTQYFGPGTRLTVL.